This is a list of T cell receptor beta chains from one sample in a study of T cells after yellow fever vaccination. TCRdb used MiXCR to reprocess the 5' RACE reads, holding one entry per CDR3 protein. The sample includes about 74,000 distinct CDR3 sequences, around 6.9% seen only once; the top ten take roughly a third. Specimen: CD8+ T cells sorted from PBMCs, collected about 5 days after the first yellow fever vaccination. Every receptor here comes from a man younger than 30 who received the YFV17D yellow fever vaccine. CDR3s include the opening cysteine and the closing phenylalanine or tryptophan. Fields, in order: D gene, J gene, clone size, V gene, CDR3 DNA, CDR3 protein. A D gene is named only where the DNA matches it firmly. The listing skips clone size in some rows; elsewhere it reads once, few, many or a size class.

>TRBD2|TRBJ2-3|.|TRBV11-2
TGTGCCAGCAGCCTACTAGCGGGGGGGCGAATCGACGCAGATACGCAGTATTTT
CASSLLAGGRIDADTQYF
>TRBD1|TRBJ2-1|many|TRBV20-1
TGCAGTTTCAGGGGGATTAAAAACTACAATGAGCAGTTCTTC
CSFRGIKNYNEQFF
>.|TRBJ2-2|.|TRBV29-1
TGCAGCGTTGAAGACCCGGGGACGACCGGGGAGCTGTTTTTT
CSVEDPGTTGELFF
>.|TRBJ2-1|many|TRBV5-5
TGTGCCAGCAGCTTGGGACTAAGCTCCTACAATGAGCAGTTCTTC
CASSLGLSSYNEQFF
>.|TRBJ2-5|once|TRBV7-9
TGTGCCAGCGCCGCGAGTCAGCAAGAGACCCAGTACTTC
CASAASQQETQYF
>.|TRBJ1-6|few|TRBV6-5
TGTGCCAGCAGTTATCGGTCCTATAATTCACCCCTCCACTTT
CASSYRSYNSPLHF
>TRBD2|TRBJ2-3|many|TRBV20-1
TGCAGTGCTCCTCCTAGCGGGGGGCCTGAGTATTTT
CSAPPSGGPEYF
>.|TRBJ1-2|.|TRBV7-3
TGTGCCAGCAGCTTATACAGAGATGGTGGCTACACCTTC
CASSLYRDGGYTF
>.|TRBJ2-5|few|TRBV4-2
TGTGCCAGCAGCCAAATCGGGAGGCAGGGGGCCTTCCAAGAGACCCAGTACTTC
CASSQIGRQGAFQETQYF
>TRBD2|TRBJ2-5|many|TRBV28
TGTGCCAGCAGACCACTAGCGGGGAACGGTGAGACCCAGTACTTC
CASRPLAGNGETQYF
>.|TRBJ1-5|many|TRBV12-3/TRBV12-4
TGTGCCAGCACCATGGGGGGGGCTAGTCAGCCCCAGCATTTT
CASTMGGASQPQHF
>TRBD2|TRBJ2-1|few|TRBV5-8
TGTGCCAGCAGCCCCCTTAGCGGGGGACAATACAATGAGCAGTTCTTC
CASSPLSGGQYNEQFF
>.|TRBJ2-3|many|TRBV7-2
TGTGCCAGCAACTCCAGCCCGGACACCCGGTCAGATACGCAGTATTTT
CASNSSPDTRSDTQYF
>.|TRBJ2-1|few|TRBV4-2
TGTGCCAGCAGCGGGGCAGGGCAAAACAATGAGCAGTTCTTC
CASSGAGQNNEQFF
>.|TRBJ1-1|many|TRBV5-1
TGCGCCAGCAGCTCCGCCGGGACGGGGAACACTGAAGCTTTCTTT
CASSSAGTGNTEAFF
>.|TRBJ1-2|.|TRBV9
TGTGCCAGCAGCGGGAGGGTAAGGTTTGGCTACACCTTC
CASSGRVRFGYTF
>.|TRBJ2-7|many|TRBV12-5
TGTGCTAGTGGTTTTAGGTTGGACGAGCAGTACTTC
CASGFRLDEQYF
>.|TRBJ1-1|few|TRBV20-1
TGCAGTGCTATTCCGGGGAACACTGAAGCTTTCTTT
CSAIPGNTEAFF
>TRBD1|TRBJ2-1|many|TRBV4-1
TGCGCCAGCAGCCTCCGGGACAGGGGGTCCCGGGAGCAGTTCTTC
CASSLRDRGSREQFF
>TRBD1|TRBJ2-3|once|TRBV3-1
TGTGCCTTCAGTTTCATCGTCCGTGAGGACAGGGGGGCAGATACGCAGTATTTT
CAFSFIVREDRGADTQYF
>.|TRBJ2-3|.|TRBV6-4
TGTGCCAGCAGTGACGGGATCGACACAGATACGCAGTATTTT
CASSDGIDTDTQYF
>.|TRBJ2-1|many|TRBV7-3
TGTGCCAGCAGCTTAGTGGGGGGGCCGGATGAGCAGTTCTTC
CASSLVGGPDEQFF